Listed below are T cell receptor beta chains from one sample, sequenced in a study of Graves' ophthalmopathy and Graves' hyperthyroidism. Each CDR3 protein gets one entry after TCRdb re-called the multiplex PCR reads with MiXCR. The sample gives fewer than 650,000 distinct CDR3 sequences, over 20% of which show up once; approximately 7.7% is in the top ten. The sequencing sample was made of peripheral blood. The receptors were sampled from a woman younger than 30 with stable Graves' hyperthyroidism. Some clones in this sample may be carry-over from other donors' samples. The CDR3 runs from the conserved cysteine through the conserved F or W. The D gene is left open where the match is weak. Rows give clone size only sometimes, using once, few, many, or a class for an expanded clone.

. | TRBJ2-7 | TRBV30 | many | TGTGCCTGGAGTGATACCTACGAGCAGTACTTC | CAWSDTYEQYF
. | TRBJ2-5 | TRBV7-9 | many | TGTGCCAGCAGCTTAGCGAGTCTGGGAAAAGAGACCCAGTACTTC | CASSLASLGKETQYF
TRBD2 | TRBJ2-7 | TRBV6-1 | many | TGCCTGGTCGGAGAAGCGGGAGACGTTTACGAGCAGTACTTC | CLVGEAGDVYEQYF
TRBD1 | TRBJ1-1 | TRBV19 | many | TGTGCCAGTAGTCCCCCGACAGGGAATAGGGGTGAAGCTTTCTTT | CASSPPTGNRGEAFF
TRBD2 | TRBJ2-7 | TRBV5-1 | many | TGCGCCAGCAGCTCCGCATTCCCGGGACTAGCGGGAGGCCACTCCTACGAGCAGTACTTC | CASSSAFPGLAGGHSYEQYF
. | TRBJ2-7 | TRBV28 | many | TGTGCCAGCAGTTTTACAGGGCCCGACTACGGGCAGTACTTC | CASSFTGPDYGQYF
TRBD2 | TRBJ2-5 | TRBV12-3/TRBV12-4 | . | TGTGCCAGCAGTCCACGACTAGCGGACGGGTTATTGAGTAAAGAGACCCAGTACTTC | CASSPRLADGLLSKETQYF
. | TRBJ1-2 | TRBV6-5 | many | TGTGCCAGCAGTCAGGGATTTAACTATGGCTACACCTTC | CASSQGFNYGYTF
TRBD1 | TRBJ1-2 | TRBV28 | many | TGTGCCAGCAGTAAAACAGGGGGGATCTTTTATGGCTACACCTTC | CASSKTGGIFYGYTF
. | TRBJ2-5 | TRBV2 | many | TGTGCCAGCACGGGATTTTTAGAGGGCGGGACCCAGTACTTC | CASTGFLEGGTQYF
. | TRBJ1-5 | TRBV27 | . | TGTGCCAGCAGTTTCGGTGCGGGTGGGCCCCAGCATTTT | CASSFGAGGPQHF
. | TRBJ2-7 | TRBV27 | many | TGTGCCAGCAGTTCGTTAATTTCCCCCCCCTACGAGCAGTACTTC | CASSSLISPPYEQYF
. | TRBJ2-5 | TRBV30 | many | TGTGCCTGGAGTGTGGCGCAAGAGACCCAGTACTTC | CAWSVAQETQYF
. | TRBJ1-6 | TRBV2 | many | TGTGCCAGCAGTGAACGGGGGGCTAATTCACCCCTCCACTTT | CASSERGANSPLHF
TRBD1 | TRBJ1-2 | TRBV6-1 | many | TGTGCCAGCAGTGATCAGGGACAGAGAGTACCCTATGGCTACACCTTC | CASSDQGQRVPYGYTF
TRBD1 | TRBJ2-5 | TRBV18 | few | TGTGCCAGCTCGAGGAACAGGGGGACTCAAGAGACCCAGTACTTC | CASSRNRGTQETQYF
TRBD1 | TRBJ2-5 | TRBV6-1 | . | TGTGCCAGCAGTGGTACCGGGACAGGGGTCAACCGGAGGGGTGAGACCCAGTACTTC | CASSGTGTGVNRRGETQYF
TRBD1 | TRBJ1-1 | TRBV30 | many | TGTGCCTGGAGGGACAGGGTTGGGACTGAAGCTTTCTTT | CAWRDRVGTEAFF
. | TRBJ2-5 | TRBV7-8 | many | TGTGCCAGCAGCTTCATAGGGGTTGGAGGGACCCAGTACTTC | CASSFIGVGGTQYF
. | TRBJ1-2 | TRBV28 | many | TGTGCCAGCATTACTTCGGGGAACTATGGCTACACCTTC | CASITSGNYGYTF
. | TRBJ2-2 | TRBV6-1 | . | TGTGCCAGCAGTGAGACGGGACAACCTACCGGGGAGCTGTTTTTT | CASSETGQPTGELFF
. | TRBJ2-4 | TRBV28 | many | TGTGCCAGCGGGAAGATGGACAGAAACATTCAGTACTTC | CASGKMDRNIQYF
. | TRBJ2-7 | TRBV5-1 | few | TGCGCCAGCAGCTTATATCCCTTGGAAGGGAACACCTACGAGCAGTACTTC | CASSLYPLEGNTYEQYF
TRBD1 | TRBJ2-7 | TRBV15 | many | TGTGCCACCAGCAGAGATTGGGGGGTTGGACAGGGTGGATCCTACGAGCAGTACTTC | CATSRDWGVGQGGSYEQYF
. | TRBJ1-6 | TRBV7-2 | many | TGTGCCAGCAGCTTTGGGGCCGGAGGGGGGTTAAGCTCACCCCTCCACTTT | CASSFGAGGGLSSPLHF
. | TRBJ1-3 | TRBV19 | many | TGTGCCAGTAGTACAGGGGCTGGAAACACCATATATTTT | CASSTGAGNTIYF
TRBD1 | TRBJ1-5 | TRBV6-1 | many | TGTGCCAGCAGTGAAAGACAGGGGGCCGGCAGCAATCAGCCCCAGCATTTT | CASSERQGAGSNQPQHF
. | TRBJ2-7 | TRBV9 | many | TGTGCCAGCAGCGTAGGGGCCCCCAGCTCCTACGAGCAGTACTTC | CASSVGAPSSYEQYF
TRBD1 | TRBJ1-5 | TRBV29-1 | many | TGCAGCGTGAGTTCGGACAGGACGAACCAGCCCCAGCATTTT | CSVSSDRTNQPQHF
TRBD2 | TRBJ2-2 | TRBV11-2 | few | TGTGCCAGCAGGTCCCTAGCGGGGGGGCGCACCGGGGAGCTGTTTTTT | CASRSLAGGRTGELFF
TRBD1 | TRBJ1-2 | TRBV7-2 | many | TGTGCCAGCAGCCCCCGACAGGGAGATAACTATGGCTACACCTTC | CASSPRQGDNYGYTF
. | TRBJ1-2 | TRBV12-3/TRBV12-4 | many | TGTGCCAGCAGTTTAGGACGGAATAACTATGGCTACACCTTC | CASSLGRNNYGYTF
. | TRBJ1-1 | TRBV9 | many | TGTGCCAGCAGCGTAGGGGGAGGATGGACTGAAGCTTTCTTT | CASSVGGGWTEAFF
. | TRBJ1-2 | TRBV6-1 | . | TGTGCCAGCAGTGAACTCTTCAGCTATGGCTACACCTTC | CASSELFSYGYTF
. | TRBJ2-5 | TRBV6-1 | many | TGTGCCAGCAGTGTAGGAATCCAAGAGACCCAGTACTTC | CASSVGIQETQYF
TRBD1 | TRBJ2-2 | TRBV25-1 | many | TGTGCCAGCAGTGCGACAGGGGGCAGGACCGGGGAGCTGTTTTTT | CASSATGGRTGELFF
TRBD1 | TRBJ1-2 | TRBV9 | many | TGTGCCAGCAGCCCCCAGGGACAGGAGACGGGGAACTATGGCTACACCTTC | CASSPQGQETGNYGYTF
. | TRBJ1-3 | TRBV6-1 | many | TGTGCCAGCAAGTCGGGGGGCTGGAACACCATATATTTT | CASKSGGWNTIYF
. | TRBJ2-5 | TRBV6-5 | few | TGTGCCAGCAGTTACTCCCTGACAGCGTCTCGGGGGACAGAGACCCAGTACTTC | CASSYSLTASRGTETQYF
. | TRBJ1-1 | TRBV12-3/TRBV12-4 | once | TGTGCCAGCACCGCACAGATGTACACTGAAGCTTTCTTT | CASTAQMYTEAFF
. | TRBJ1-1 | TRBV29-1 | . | TGCAGCGTTGATTCGGCAGGGATGAACACTGAAGCTTTCTTT | CSVDSAGMNTEAFF
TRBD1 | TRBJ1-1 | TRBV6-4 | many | TGTGCCAGCACCTCCAACCCCGCGACAGGGGATGAATTGAACACTGAAGCTTTCTTT | CASTSNPATGDELNTEAFF
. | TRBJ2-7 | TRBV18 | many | TGTGCCAGCTCACCACGGGCCAGCTCCTACGAGCAGTACTTC | CASSPRASSYEQYF
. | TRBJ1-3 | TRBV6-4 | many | TGTGCCAGCAGAGACCTTGTGGGACCTAGATTCGGGGGACCTGGAAACACCATATATTTT | CASRDLVGPRFGGPGNTIYF
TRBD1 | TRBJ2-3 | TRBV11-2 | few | TGTGCCAGCAGCTTAGAGGGACAGAGCACAGATACGCAGTATTTT | CASSLEGQSTDTQYF
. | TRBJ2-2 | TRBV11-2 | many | TGTGCCAGCAGCTACCTACTAGTTTCCACCGGGGAGCTGTTTTTT | CASSYLLVSTGELFF
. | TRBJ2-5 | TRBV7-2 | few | TGTGCCAGCAGCGTACTGGGGACGACCGAAGAGACCCAGTACTTC | CASSVLGTTEETQYF
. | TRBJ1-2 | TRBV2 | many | TGTGCCAGCAGTGAAGTTGGAGGTCGTACCTATGGCTACACCTTC | CASSEVGGRTYGYTF
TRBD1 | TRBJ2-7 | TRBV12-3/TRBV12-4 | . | TGTGCCAGCAGTTCCTCTTTTTGGGGACAGGGGAATTCCTACGAGCAGTACTTC | CASSSSFWGQGNSYEQYF
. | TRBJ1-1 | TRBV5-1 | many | TGCGCCAGCAGCGTAAATACAGGGACGATGAACACTGAAGCTTTCTTT | CASSVNTGTMNTEAFF
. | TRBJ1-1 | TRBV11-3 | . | TGTGCCAGCAGCCCCGCCGGAGAGAACACTGAAGCTTTCTTT | CASSPAGENTEAFF
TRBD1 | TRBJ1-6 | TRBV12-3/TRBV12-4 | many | TGTGCCAGCAGCTACTTCCAGGGGGCTAGGAATTCACCCCTCCACTTT | CASSYFQGARNSPLHF